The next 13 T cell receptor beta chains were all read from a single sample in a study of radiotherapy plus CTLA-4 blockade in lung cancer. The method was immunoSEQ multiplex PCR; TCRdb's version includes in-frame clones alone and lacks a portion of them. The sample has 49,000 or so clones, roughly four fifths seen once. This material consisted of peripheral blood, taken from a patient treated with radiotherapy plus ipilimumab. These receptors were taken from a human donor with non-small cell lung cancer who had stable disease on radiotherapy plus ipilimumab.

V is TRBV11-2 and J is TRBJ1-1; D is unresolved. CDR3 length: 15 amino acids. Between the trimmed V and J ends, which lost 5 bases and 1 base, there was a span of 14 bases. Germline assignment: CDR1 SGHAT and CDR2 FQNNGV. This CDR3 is CASSPSHVGNTEAFF. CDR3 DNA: TGTGCCAGCAGCCCCTCGCACGTGGGGAACACTGAAGCTTTCTTT.

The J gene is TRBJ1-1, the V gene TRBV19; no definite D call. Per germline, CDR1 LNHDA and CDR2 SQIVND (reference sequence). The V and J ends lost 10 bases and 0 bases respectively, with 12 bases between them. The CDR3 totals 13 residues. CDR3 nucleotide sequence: TGTGCCATTAGAAATCGGATGAACACTGAAGCTTTCTTT. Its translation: CAIRNRMNTEAFF.

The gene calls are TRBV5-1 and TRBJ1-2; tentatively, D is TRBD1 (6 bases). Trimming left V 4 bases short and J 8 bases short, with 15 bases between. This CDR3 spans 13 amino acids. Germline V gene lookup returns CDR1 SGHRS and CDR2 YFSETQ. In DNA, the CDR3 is TGCGCCAGCAGCCTCGACAGGCCTCACGGCTACACCTTC. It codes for CASSLDRPHGYTF.

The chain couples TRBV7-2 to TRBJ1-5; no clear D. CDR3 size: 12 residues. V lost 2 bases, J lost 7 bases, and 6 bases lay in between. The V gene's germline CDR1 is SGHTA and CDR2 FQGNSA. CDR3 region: CASSLMGQPQHF. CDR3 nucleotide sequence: TGTGCCAGCAGCTTAATGGGGCAGCCCCAGCATTTT.

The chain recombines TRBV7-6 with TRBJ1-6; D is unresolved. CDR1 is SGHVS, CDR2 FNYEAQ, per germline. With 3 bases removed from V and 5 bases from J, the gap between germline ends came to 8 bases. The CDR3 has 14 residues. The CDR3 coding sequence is TGTGCCAGCAGCTTGGCTCAGCATAATTCACCCCTCCACTTT. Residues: CASSLAQHNSPLHF.

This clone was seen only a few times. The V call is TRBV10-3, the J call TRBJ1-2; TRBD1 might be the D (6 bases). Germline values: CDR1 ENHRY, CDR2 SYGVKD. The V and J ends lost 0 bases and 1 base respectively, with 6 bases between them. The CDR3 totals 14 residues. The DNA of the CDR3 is TGTGCCATCAGTGAGTCGACAGGTAACTATGGCTACACCTTC. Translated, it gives CAISESTGNYGYTF.

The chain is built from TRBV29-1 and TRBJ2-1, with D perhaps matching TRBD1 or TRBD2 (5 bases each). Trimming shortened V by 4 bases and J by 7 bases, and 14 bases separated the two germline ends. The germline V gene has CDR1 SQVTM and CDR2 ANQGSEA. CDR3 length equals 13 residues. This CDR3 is CSVADEGWNEQFF. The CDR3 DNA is TGCAGCGTTGCGGACGAGGGGTGGAATGAGCAGTTCTTC.

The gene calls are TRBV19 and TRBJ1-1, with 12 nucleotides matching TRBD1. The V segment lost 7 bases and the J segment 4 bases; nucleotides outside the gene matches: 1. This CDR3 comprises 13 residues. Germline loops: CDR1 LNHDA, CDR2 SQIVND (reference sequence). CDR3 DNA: TGTGCCAGTACGGGACAGGGGGCCACTGAAGCTTTCTTT. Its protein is CASTGQGATEAFF.

CDR3 DNA sequence: TGTGCCAGCAGTTCGTCTGGGGGTGGGCAGTACTTC. It is translated as CASSSSGGGQYF. The chain employs TRBV6-6 and TRBJ2-7; D assignment may be TRBD1 or TRBD2 (5 bases each). This CDR3 region has 12 residues. Between the trimmed V and J ends, which lost 4 bases and 9 bases, there was a span of 13 bases. Germline CDR1 MNHNY, CDR2 SVGAGI (reference sequence).

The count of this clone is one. CDR3 nucleotides: TGTGCCAGCAGCGTAGGGGGGATGAACACTGAAGCTTTCTTT. It is translated as CASSVGGMNTEAFF. The chain carries TRBV9 and TRBJ1-1; D might be TRBD1 (5 bases). The CDR3 extends over 14 amino acids. V lost 0 bases to trimming and J lost 0 bases, with 6 bases between them. Germline assignment: CDR1 SGDLS and CDR2 YYNGEE. Complete variable domain (other parts from reference TRBV9 and TRBJ1-1): DSGVTQTPKHLITATGQRVTLRCSPRSGDLSVYWYQQSLDQGLQFLIQYYNGEERAKGNILERFSAQQFPDLHSELNLSSLELGDSALYFCASSVGGMNTEAFFGQGTRLTVV.

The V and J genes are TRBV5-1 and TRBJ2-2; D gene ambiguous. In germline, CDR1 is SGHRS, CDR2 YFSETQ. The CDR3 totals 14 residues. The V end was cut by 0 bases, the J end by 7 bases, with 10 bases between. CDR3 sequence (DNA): TGCGCCAGCAGCTTGGCGACTGGTCTCGGGGAGCTGTTTTTT. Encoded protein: CASSLATGLGELFF.

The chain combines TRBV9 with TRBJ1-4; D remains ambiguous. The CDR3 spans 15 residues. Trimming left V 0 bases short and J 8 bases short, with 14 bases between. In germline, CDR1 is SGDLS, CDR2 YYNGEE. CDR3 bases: TGTGCCAGCAGCGTAGGGGAGGCCCGAGGGGAAAAACTGTTTTTT. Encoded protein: CASSVGEARGEKLFF.

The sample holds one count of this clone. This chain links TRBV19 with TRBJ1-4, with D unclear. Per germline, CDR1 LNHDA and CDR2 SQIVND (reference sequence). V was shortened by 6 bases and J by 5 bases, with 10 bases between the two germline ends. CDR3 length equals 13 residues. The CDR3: CASRKQQNEKLFF. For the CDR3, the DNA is TGTGCCAGTAGGAAGCAGCAGAATGAAAAACTGTTTTTT.